Following are 3 T cell receptor beta chains from one sample sequenced in a study of blood T cells in healthy people across ages. PCR was performed a second time for about 7 to 12 cycles using a sample-barcoded 5' primer and a J-beta primer mix. From the 5' RACE reads, TCRdb called clonotypes with MiXCR, one entry per CDR3 protein. The sample carries about 810,000 distinct CDR3 sequences, about 36% recorded once. The sequenced sample was blood. These receptors were collected from a man between 18 and 29 years old in good health.

This clonotype appeared a few times. The gene calls are TRBV10-3 and TRBJ2-3, with TRBD2 identical over 7 bases. Per the germline V gene, CDR1 is ENHRY and CDR2 is SYGVKD. The ends lost 6 bases at V and 5 bases at J; junction bases unmatched: 11. The CDR3 consists of 15 residues. The CDR3 loop is CAIREGGGFRDTQYF. For the CDR3, the DNA is TGTGCCATCAGGGAGGGCGGGGGATTTCGAGATACGCAGTATTTT.

The chain joins TRBV4-3 to TRBJ1-4, with D tentatively TRBD1 (5 bases). The CDR3 spans 17 residues. The germline V gene encodes CDR1 LGHNA and CDR2 YSLEER. Trimming took off 4 bases at V and 0 bases at J, with 15 bases between the two ends. CDR3 in DNA: TGCGCCAGCAGCCCCCAAGGGAGGGGTGCAACTAATGAAAAACTGTTTTTT. Translating it yields CASSPQGRGATNEKLFF.

The DNA for the CDR3 is TGTGCCAGCAGCTTAAATCCGGGGGGGCTCGACAATGAGCAGTACTTC. Translated, it gives CASSLNPGGLDNEQYF. J is TRBJ2-7 and V is TRBV7-3; TRBD2 matches 8 bases. Trimming took 1 base from V and 7 from J; bases not matched to a gene: 12. CDR3 length: 16 amino acids. Germline-derived CDR1 and CDR2 are SGHTA and FQGTGA.